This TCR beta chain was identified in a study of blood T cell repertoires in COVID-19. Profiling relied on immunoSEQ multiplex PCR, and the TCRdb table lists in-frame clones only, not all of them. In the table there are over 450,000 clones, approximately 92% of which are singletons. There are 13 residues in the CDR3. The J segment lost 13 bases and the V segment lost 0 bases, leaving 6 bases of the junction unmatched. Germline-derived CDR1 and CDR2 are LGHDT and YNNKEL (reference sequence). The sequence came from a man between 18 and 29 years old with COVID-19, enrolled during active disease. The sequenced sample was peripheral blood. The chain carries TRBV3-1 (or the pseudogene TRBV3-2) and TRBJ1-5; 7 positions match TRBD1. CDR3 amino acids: CASSQDRGGQQHF. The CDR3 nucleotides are TGTGCCAGCAGCCAAGATCGGGGGGGACAGCAGCATTTT.